This T cell receptor beta chain was obtained from a study of cytomegalovirus exposure and HLA in healthy donors. In the case of this clone: Its matching antigen is unknown.

Broader study findings: A few CMV-associated chains were confirmed in vitro to be specific for CMV antigens.

Looked up from germline, CDR1 is SGHRS and CDR2 is YFSETQ. Trimming took 4 bases from V and 0 from J; bases not matched to a gene: 6. The length of the CDR3 is 16 residues. This PCR relied on a set of 60 Vbeta primers and 13 Jbeta primers. Profiled with immunoSEQ multiplex PCR; TCRdb holds only in-frame clones, not every one. The table shows fewer than 150,000 clones, with 80% occurring only once. The receptor was isolated from a male donor in good health and CMV-seronegative. The sequencing input was PBMCs. The chain is built from TRBV5-1 and TRBJ1-1; TRBD1 aligns across 10 bases. This CDR3 reads CASSPGTGDMNTEAFF. In nucleotides, the CDR3 is TGCGCCAGCAGCCCCGGGACAGGGGACATGAACACTGAAGCTTTCTTT.